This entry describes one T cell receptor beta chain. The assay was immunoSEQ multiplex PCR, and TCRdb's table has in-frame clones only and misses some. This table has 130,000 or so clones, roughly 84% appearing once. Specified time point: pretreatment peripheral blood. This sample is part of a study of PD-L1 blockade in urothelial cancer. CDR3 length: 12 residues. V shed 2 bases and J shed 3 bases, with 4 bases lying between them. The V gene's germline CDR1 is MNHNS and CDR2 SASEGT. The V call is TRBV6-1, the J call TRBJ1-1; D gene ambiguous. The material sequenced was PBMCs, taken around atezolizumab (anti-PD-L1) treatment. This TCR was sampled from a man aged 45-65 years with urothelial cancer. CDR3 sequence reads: CASSESYTEAFF. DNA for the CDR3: TGTGCCAGCAGTGAATCTTACACTGAAGCTTTCTTT.